One sample yielded the 28 T cell receptor beta chains listed below, sequenced in a study of immune evolution from preneoplasia to lung adenocarcinoma. TCRdb keeps only in-frame clones here, not all; method: immunoSEQ multiplex PCR. The sample contains 4,300 or so clones, approximately 90% of which appear only once. The sample was FFPE invasive lung adenocarcinoma tissue. The origin of the receptors is a person aged 45-60 years with lung adenocarcinoma.

The J gene is TRBJ1-1, the V gene TRBV28; D is unresolved. V was shortened by 3 bases and J by 0 bases, with 14 bases between the two germline ends. CDR1 is MDHEN, CDR2 SYDVKM, per germline. The CDR3 is made up of 16 amino acids. CDR3 residues: CASSFNWARMNTEAFF. The CDR3 DNA follows: TGTGCCAGCAGTTTTAATTGGGCCCGCATGAACACTGAAGCTTTCTTT.

The chain employs TRBV9 and TRBJ2-3; a weak D match, TRBD2 (6 bases). The V gene lost 2 bases and the J gene lost 2 bases, with 12 bases spanning the gap. Per the germline V gene, CDR1 is SGDLS and CDR2 is YYNGEE. This CDR3 has 15 amino acids. CDR3 sequence reads: CASSVSTSSTDTQYF. CDR3 coding DNA: TGTGCCAGCAGCGTCAGCACTAGCTCCACAGATACGCAGTATTTT.

The gene calls are TRBV27 and TRBJ2-6, with TRBD2 matching over 7 bases. V lost 7 bases and J lost 2; bases outside the gene matches: 5. CDR1 is MNHEY and CDR2 is SMNVEV in the germline V gene (reference sequence). The CDR3 is 15 amino acids. CDR3 sequence (DNA): TGTGCCAGCACCCCGGCGGGGGCTGGGGCCAACGTCCTGACTTTC. Protein: CASTPAGAGANVLTF. The entire variable domain, with the rest obtained from reference TRBV27 and TRBJ2-6, is as follows: EAQVTQNPRYLITVTGKKLTVTCSQNMNHEYMSWYRQDPGLGLRQIYYSMNVEVTDKGDVPEGYKVSRKEKRNFPLILESPSPNQTSLYFCASTPAGAGANVLTFGAGSRLTVL.

The V gene is TRBV7-2, the J gene TRBJ2-3; no clear D gene. Trimming left V 3 bases short and J 0 bases short, with 13 bases between. Germline assignment: CDR1 SGHTA and CDR2 FQGNSA. The CDR3 runs to 16 residues. The DNA for the CDR3 is TGTGCCAGCAGCTTTTCGGGTTTCTCTAGCACAGATACGCAGTATTTT. It translates to CASSFSGFSSTDTQYF.

The CDR3 loop reads CASSSGTGSSETQYF. The CDR3 DNA follows: TGTGCCAGCAGCTCCGGGACAGGTAGCTCAGAGACCCAGTACTTC. This chain links TRBV7-6 with TRBJ2-5; 8 nucleotides line up with TRBD1. V was pared by 4 bases and J by 4 bases, with 8 bases of the junction left unmatched. This CDR3 has 15 amino acids. Germline V gives CDR1 SGHVS, CDR2 FNYEAQ.

The count of this clone is one. This sequence joins TRBV29-1 and TRBJ2-5, with D tentatively TRBD1 (6 bases). Germline V gene lookup returns CDR1 SQVTM and CDR2 ANQGSEA. This CDR3 contains 15 residues. The ends were cut back, 4 bases at V and 3 bases at J, with 18 bases in the middle. CDR3 in amino acids: CSVGSPQAGEETQYF. CDR3 nucleotides: TGCAGCGTTGGCTCCCCCCAGGCAGGGGAAGAGACCCAGTACTTC.

This chain connects TRBV18 to TRBJ1-1; D is uncertain. Germline-derived CDR1 and CDR2 are KGHSH and LQKENI. The CDR3 contains 12 residues. V shed 2 bases and J shed 2 bases, with 3 bases lying between them. CDR3 in DNA: TGTGCCAGCTCACCAGATAACACTGAAGCTTTCTTT. Amino acids: CASSPDNTEAFF.

This clone was seen a handful of times. V gene TRBV11-3 combines with J gene TRBJ2-1, with 7 bases aligning to TRBD1. Unmatched junction bases numbered 13, after V lost 4 bases and J lost 10 bases. The V gene's germline CDR1 is SGHNT and CDR2 YENEEA. The CDR3 length is 15 residues. The CDR3 DNA sequence: TGTGCCAGCAGCTCCCGGACAGGTTGGCCAAGAGAGCAGTTCTTC. Protein product: CASSSRTGWPREQFF.

The rearrangement joins TRBV2 to TRBJ2-1, with 10 bases that match TRBD2. This CDR3 contains 15 residues. V was pared by 11 bases and J by 4 bases, with 11 bases of the junction left unmatched. Germline V gene lookup returns CDR1 SNHLY and CDR2 FYNNEI. The CDR3 protein is CAATSGLAMYNEQFF. For the CDR3, the DNA is TGTGCCGCTACCTCGGGACTAGCGATGTACAATGAGCAGTTCTTC.

The V gene is TRBV5-1, the J gene TRBJ1-2; 7 nucleotides agree with TRBD1. The germline V gene has CDR1 SGHRS and CDR2 YFSETQ. The V segment lost 2 bases and the J segment 6 bases; nucleotides outside the gene matches: 1. CDR3 size: 12 residues. CDR3 in amino acids: CASSFQGDGYTF. The CDR3 DNA sequence: TGCGCCAGCAGCTTCCAGGGGGATGGCTACACCTTC.

This rearrangement joins TRBV30 to TRBJ1-6; D gene uncertain. Trimming removed 2 bases from V and 7 bases from J, with 15 bases in between. Per germline, CDR1 GTSNPN and CDR2 SVGIG (reference sequence). The CDR3 is made up of 15 amino acids. The CDR3 DNA reads TGTGCCTGGAGTACGACCCCGGGAGGGAATTCACCCCTCCACTTT. As protein: CAWSTTPGGNSPLHF.

V usage is TRBV27 and J usage is TRBJ2-2; no clear D. The V and J ends lost 5 bases and 7 bases respectively, with 17 bases between them. Germline V gene sequence: CDR1 MNHEY, CDR2 SMNVEV (reference sequence). CDR3 length equals 15 residues. The CDR3 sequence: CASSPYPDIYGELFF. The CDR3 DNA is TGTGCCAGCAGTCCTTACCCTGACATTTACGGGGAGCTGTTTTTT.

This sequence joins TRBV29-1 and TRBJ2-7; no reliable D call. The CDR3 has 12 amino acids. The V gene lost 7 bases and the J gene lost 2 bases, with 12 bases spanning the gap. Looked up from germline, CDR1 is SQVTM and CDR2 is ANQGSEA. As DNA, the CDR3 is TGCAGCGCATCGTTAGACCCCTACGAGCAGTACTTC. Its protein product is CSASLDPYEQYF.

The J gene is TRBJ2-1, the V gene TRBV4-1; 13 bases match TRBD2. J gave up 7 bases and V 4 bases, and 13 bases lay outside the gene matches. The CDR3 is 18 amino acids. The germline V gene encodes CDR1 MGHRA and CDR2 YSYEKL. This CDR3 reads CASSRVAEGLAGKNEQFF. The CDR3 DNA follows: TGCGCCAGCAGCCGTGTCGCTGAGGGACTAGCGGGAAAGAATGAGCAGTTCTTC.

This CDR3 reads CASNIRQTEAFF. In nucleotides, the CDR3 is TGTGCCAGCAATATACGACAGACTGAAGCTTTCTTT. The chain recombines TRBV6-7 with TRBJ1-1; weak D call: TRBD1 (5 bases). Being an ORF, TRBV6-7 has a function that is uncertain. V dropped 7 bases and J dropped 5 bases, with 11 bases sitting between them. This CDR3 is built from 12 residues.

The chain employs TRBV11-3 and TRBJ2-1, with 9 bases that match TRBD1. The CDR3 has 15 amino acids. Germline-derived CDR1 and CDR2 are SGHNT and YENEEA. J gave up 4 bases and V 4 bases, and 5 bases lay outside the gene matches. The CDR3 DNA is TGTGCCAGCAGCTCTCCCGGACAGGGGTACAATGAGCAGTTCTTC. Translated, it gives CASSSPGQGYNEQFF.

The V and J genes are TRBV11-3 and TRBJ2-7; D may match TRBD1 or TRBD2 (6 bases each). CDR3 length: 15 residues. The germline V gene has CDR1 SGHNT and CDR2 YENEEA. V dropped 5 bases and J dropped 6 bases, with 20 bases sitting between them. Here the CDR3 reads CASSLGGGTSGEQYF. CDR3 DNA sequence: TGTGCCAGCAGCCTAGGAGGGGGGACTTCTGGCGAGCAGTACTTC.

To note about this clone: This sample includes further DNA sequences coding for the same CDR3. V and J are TRBV29-1 and TRBJ1-1, with unresolved D. CDR3 length: 13 amino acids. The ends were cut back, 7 bases at V and 3 bases at J, with 15 bases in the middle. CDR1 and CDR2 (germline): SQVTM, ANQGSEA. CDR3 amino acids: CSALTSGDTEAFF. As DNA, the CDR3 is TGCAGCGCCTTGACAAGCGGGGACACTGAAGCTTTCTTT.

This clone was seen more than once but under ten times. The J gene is TRBJ1-2, the V gene TRBV27; TRBD1 agrees at 9 bases. After removal of 6 bases from V and 7 bases from J, the junction contained 9 bases not matched to a gene. The CDR3 is 14 amino acids. Germline-derived CDR1 and CDR2 are MNHEY and SMNVEV (reference sequence). In DNA form, the CDR3 reads TGTGCCAGCAGACCCACAGGGGGCGCTTTTGGCTACACCTTC. The encoded protein is CASRPTGGAFGYTF.

The genes are TRBV19 and TRBJ1-4; weak D call: TRBD1 (6 bases). This CDR3 spans 18 amino acids. Germline lookup yields CDR1 LNHDA and CDR2 SQIVND (reference sequence). V dropped 1 base and J dropped 6 bases, with 21 bases sitting between them. The CDR3 loop reads CASSIAVVGASLYEKLFF. The DNA of the CDR3 is TGTGCCAGTAGTATAGCGGTCGTGGGGGCATCGCTCTATGAAAAACTGTTTTTT.

In the case of this clone: This sample includes further DNA sequences coding for the same CDR3. The rearrangement uses TRBV29-1 and TRBJ2-7; D not resolved. Deletions cut 2 bases from V and 3 bases from J, with 5 bases between. Germline V gene sequence: CDR1 SQVTM, CDR2 ANQGSEA. This CDR3 has 11 residues. CDR3: CSVELSYEQYF. CDR3 bases: TGCAGCGTTGAACTGAGCTACGAGCAGTACTTC.

The rearrangement uses TRBV5-1 and TRBJ2-7; TRBD1 aligns across 8 bases. Germline values: CDR1 SGHRS, CDR2 YFSETQ. CDR3 size: 14 residues. The V and J ends lost 0 bases and 3 bases, in that order; junction bases with no gene match: 2. The CDR3 region has the DNA TGCGCCAGCAGCTTGGCAACAGGGGGCTACGAGCAGTACTTC. This codes for CASSLATGGYEQYF.

The chain carries TRBV4-3 and TRBJ2-2; D is uncertain. Germline loops: CDR1 LGHNA, CDR2 YSLEER. Between the trimmed V and J ends, which lost 0 bases and 6 bases, there was a span of 8 bases. This CDR3 is 14 amino acids long. The CDR3 region is CASSQEGSPGELFF. The CDR3 DNA reads as TGCGCCAGCAGCCAAGAGGGTAGTCCCGGGGAGCTGTTTTTT.

The CDR3 reads CASKASGSNEQFF. For the CDR3, the DNA is TGTGCCAGCAAGGCTAGCGGGAGTAATGAGCAGTTCTTC. The rearrangement links TRBV9 to TRBJ2-1; 10 bases are a match to TRBD2. Trimming cost V 6 bases and J 7 bases; bases outside gene matches: 4. Germline CDR1 is SGDLS and CDR2 is YYNGEE. This CDR3 spans 13 amino acids.

The chain combines TRBV29-1 with TRBJ1-2; D might be TRBD1 (6 bases). Germline values: CDR1 SQVTM, CDR2 ANQGSEA. This CDR3 is 16 amino acids long. V was cut by 6 bases and J by 8 bases, with 28 bases left in between. CDR3 DNA: TGCAGCGTGGAGACAGGTGGGGGCTTCCTAGGGGGGGGCTACACCTTC. It codes for CSVETGGGFLGGGYTF.

The chain combines TRBV5-6 with TRBJ2-5; D gene uncertain. V gave up 2 bases and J gave up 4 bases, with 6 bases separating them. The CDR3 loop spans 12 amino acids. The V gene's germline CDR1 is SGHDT and CDR2 YYEEEE. The CDR3 loop is CASSFFSETQYF. DNA of the CDR3: TGTGCCAGCAGCTTTTTTTCAGAGACCCAGTACTTC. Full variable domain (rest looked up from reference TRBV5-6 and TRBJ2-5): DAGVTQSPTHLIKTRGQQVTLRCSPKSGHDTVSWYQQALGQGPQFIFQYYEEEERQRGNFPDRFSGHQFPNYSSELNVNALLLGDSALYLCASSFFSETQYFGPGTRLLVL.

J is TRBJ2-1 and V is TRBV5-1; 10 bases line up with TRBD1. The germline gives CDR1 SGHRS, CDR2 YFSETQ. The CDR3 has 15 residues. Losses at the gene ends were 1 base for V and 9 bases for J; bases not matched to a gene: 7. DNA of the CDR3: TGCGCCAGCAGCTTGTACGGGACAGGGGTGAGTGAGCAGTTCTTC. Translated: CASSLYGTGVSEQFF.

This clone was picked up one time. The CDR3 protein is CASSPIGRGRSQETQYF. The CDR3 bases are TGTGCCAGCAGCCCAATTGGGCGCGGGAGGAGCCAAGAGACCCAGTACTTC. V gene TRBV7-9 combines with J gene TRBJ2-5; 8 bases are a match to TRBD2. V shed 5 bases and J 1 base; nucleotides not matched to a gene: 12. CDR1 is SEHNR, CDR2 FQNEAQ, per germline (reference sequence). The CDR3 has 17 residues.